What follows are 29 T cell receptor beta chains derived from one specimen sequenced in a study of cytomegalovirus exposure and HLA in healthy donors. It was with 60 Vbeta and 13 Jbeta primers that the PCR ran. Measured with immunoSEQ multiplex PCR; TCRdb has only the in-frame clones, and not every one. The sample has around 200,000 clones, about four fifths seen once. The sample was PBMCs. The source of these receptors is a man aged 50 to 60 in good health and CMV-seronegative.

V and J are TRBV4-3 and TRBJ2-1, with 10 nucleotides matching TRBD2. Germline-derived CDR1 and CDR2 are LGHNA and YSLEER. The CDR3 is made up of 16 amino acids. The V gene end was trimmed by 2 bases and the J gene end by 9 bases; junction bases not matched to a gene: 10. The CDR3 region has the DNA TGCGCCAGCAGCCAATTGCCTAGCGGGGGAAACCGTGAGCAGTTCTTC. This codes for CASSQLPSGGNREQFF.

This clone appeared a few times. The genes are TRBV7-3 and TRBJ1-5; no clear D gene. V lost 5 bases to trimming and J lost 5 bases, with 10 bases between them. This CDR3 is built from 13 residues. From germline, CDR1 is SGHTA and CDR2 FQGTGA. Here the CDR3 DNA reads TGTGCCAGCAGCGGCTCAGGATATCAGCCCCAGCATTTT. Residues: CASSGSGYQPQHF.

This sequence joins TRBV5-1 and TRBJ2-1, with TRBD1 matching 8 bases. The CDR3 loop spans 15 amino acids. The junction had 7 bases not matched to a gene; V was cut back by 4 bases and J by 4 bases. CDR1 is SGHRS and CDR2 is YFSETQ in the germline V gene. For the CDR3, the DNA is TGCGCCAGCAGCAACCAGGGGGCTACATACAATGAGCAGTTCTTC. Its translation: CASSNQGATYNEQFF.

This rearrangement joins TRBV23-1 to TRBJ2-7; the D gene is possibly TRBD1 (5 bases). TRBV23-1 is an ORF for which the function is uncertain. V gave up 2 bases and J gave up 5 bases, with 16 bases separating them. The CDR3 length is 15 residues. Here the CDR3 DNA reads TGCGCCAGCAGTCAAGACAGACCTCCGGAAGACGAGCAGTACTTC. This sequence encodes CASSQDRPPEDEQYF.

This clone occurred once. The J gene is TRBJ2-7, the V gene TRBV10-3; possible D gene TRBD1, 5 bases. This CDR3 region has 15 residues. The V gene's germline CDR1 is ENHRY and CDR2 SYGVKD. V was pared by 5 bases and J by 2 bases, with 16 bases between. The CDR3, as DNA: TGTGCCATCAGTTTCTCGGACACACCGCCCTACGAGCAGTACTTC. Amino acids: CAISFSDTPPYEQYF.

Concerning this clone itself: At one end the junction does not follow the germline gene, possibly because of a read error. The gene calls are TRBV7-7 and TRBJ1-1, with a weak D call TRBD1 (6 bases). The CDR3 is made up of 14 amino acids. Germline V gene lookup returns CDR1 SSHAT and CDR2 FNYEAQ (reference sequence). CDR3 loop: CASSPMGANTEAFF. DNA for the CDR3: TGTGCTAGCAGCCCGATGGGGGCGAACACTGAAGCTTTCTTT.

The chain has TRBV9 and TRBJ1-1; D gene uncertain. Trimming pared 3 bases from V and 7 bases from J, leaving 10 bases between. From germline, CDR1 is SGDLS and CDR2 YYNGEE. There are 12 residues in the CDR3. The CDR3 DNA is TGTGCCAGCAGCGCGAACCGAGGTGAAGCTTTCTTT. This codes for CASSANRGEAFF.

This clone was detected only a few times. The rearrangement links TRBV13 to TRBJ2-7; 7 nucleotides line up with TRBD1. This CDR3 has 14 amino acids. CDR1 and CDR2 (germline): PRHDT, FYEKMQ (reference sequence). J was trimmed by 7 bases and V by 5 bases; bases with no gene match: 11. DNA for the CDR3: TGTGCCAGCAGCCGTCTTGGGACAGAACGGGAGCAGTACTTC. Its protein product is CASSRLGTEREQYF.

CDR3 region: CASSLEAGRSYEQYF. CDR3 bases: TGTGCCAGCAGTTTAGAGGCAGGGCGATCCTACGAGCAGTACTTC. The V gene is TRBV28, the J gene TRBJ2-7, with D tentatively TRBD1 (5 bases). V lost 2 bases, J lost 1 base, and 12 bases lay in between. The germline CDR1 and CDR2 sequences are MDHEN and SYDVKM. The CDR3 is 15 amino acids.

This clone has a handful of counts. V usage is TRBV10-3 and J usage is TRBJ2-1; weak D call: TRBD1 (6 bases). The CDR3 contains 15 residues. Trimming shortened V by 0 bases and J by 7 bases, and 13 bases separated the two germline ends. CDR1 ENHRY and CDR2 SYGVKD come from the germline V gene. The CDR3 bases are TGTGCCATCAGTGAGTCGAGGCAGACAGGAAATGAGCAGTTCTTC. Its translation: CAISESRQTGNEQFF.

The rearrangement joins TRBV29-1 to TRBJ2-1, with D perhaps matching TRBD1 (5 bases). V was pared by 7 bases and J by 5 bases, with 18 bases between. Germline-derived CDR1 and CDR2 are SQVTM and ANQGSEA. The CDR3 is made up of 14 amino acids. CDR3: CSAPRRGGDNEQFF. The CDR3 bases are TGCAGCGCCCCGAGAAGGGGTGGGGACAATGAGCAGTTCTTC.

This chain links TRBV7-2 with TRBJ1-3; 8 bases match TRBD1. Trimming at V came to 4 bases and at J to 4 bases, leaving 9 bases not matched to a gene. This CDR3 has 16 amino acids. Germline values: CDR1 SGHTA, CDR2 FQGNSA. The CDR3 bases are TGTGCCAGCAGCTCCCGGACAGGGTTAACCGGAAACACCATATATTTT. Amino acids: CASSSRTGLTGNTIYF.

The chain couples TRBV15 to TRBJ2-5, with 11 bases lining up with TRBD2. In germline, CDR1 is LNHNV, CDR2 YYDKDF (reference sequence). This CDR3 is 18 amino acids long. Trimming at V came to 3 bases and at J to 4 bases, leaving 13 bases not matched to a gene. CDR3: CATSSGLAGKRRLETQYF. The CDR3 nucleotides are TGTGCCACCAGCAGCGGACTAGCGGGCAAAAGGCGGCTAGAGACCCAGTACTTC.

V is TRBV5-6 and J is TRBJ2-7, with D perhaps TRBD1 (6 bases). The CDR3 runs 14 residues. Germline-derived CDR1 and CDR2 are SGHDT and YYEEEE. Trimming shortened V by 2 bases and J by 4 bases, and 13 bases separated the two germline ends. CDR3 nucleotide sequence: TGTGCCAGCAGCTTTTTGGGGGCGAGTTACGAGCAGTACTTC. It codes for CASSFLGASYEQYF. Drawing the rest from reference TRBV5-6 and TRBJ2-7, the complete variable domain is DAGVTQSPTHLIKTRGQQVTLRCSPKSGHDTVSWYQQALGQGPQFIFQYYEEEERQRGNFPDRFSGHQFPNYSSELNVNALLLGDSALYLCASSFLGASYEQYFGPGTRLTVT.

The V and J genes are TRBV11-2 and TRBJ1-5; tentatively, D is TRBD1 (5 bases). V dropped 1 base and J dropped 0 bases, with 13 bases sitting between them. The germline gives CDR1 SGHAT, CDR2 FQNNGV. The CDR3 spans 17 residues. CDR3 residues: CASSLGQRINSNQPQHF. CDR3 nucleotides: TGTGCCAGCAGCTTAGGACAGAGAATTAATAGCAATCAGCCCCAGCATTTT.

This clone came up a few times. The chain has TRBV2 and TRBJ2-7, with D perhaps TRBD2 (6 bases). V was shortened by 7 bases and J by 5 bases, with 15 bases between the two germline ends. This CDR3 contains 13 residues. Germline V gene lookup returns CDR1 SNHLY and CDR2 FYNNEI. The CDR3 bases are TGTGCCAGCACCACTTGGTCTAGCGACGAGCAGTACTTC. Amino acids: CASTTWSSDEQYF.

The chain is built from TRBV2 and TRBJ2-7, with D uncertain. The V end was cut by 2 bases, the J end by 0 bases, with 8 bases between. Per germline, CDR1 SNHLY and CDR2 FYNNEI. The CDR3 sequence is 14 residues long. The CDR3 nucleotides read TGTGCCAGCAGTGAATTATCGGGCTCCTACGAGCAGTACTTC. This translates into CASSELSGSYEQYF. The variable domain in full, completed from reference TRBV2 and TRBJ2-7, reads EPEVTQTPSHQVTQMGQEVILRCVPISNHLYFYWYRQILGQKVEFLVSFYNNEISEKSEIFDDQFSVERPDGSNFTLKIRSTKLEDSAMYFCASSELSGSYEQYFGPGTRLTVT.

The rearrangement joins TRBV9 to TRBJ2-2, with 10 bases matching TRBD2. This CDR3 spans 15 amino acids. The J segment lost 4 bases and the V segment lost 0 bases, leaving 0 bases of the junction unmatched. Germline assignment: CDR1 SGDLS and CDR2 YYNGEE. CDR3 DNA: TGTGCCAGCAGCGTAGGGACTAGCGGCACCGGGGAGCTGTTTTTT. The encoded protein is CASSVGTSGTGELFF.

V and J are TRBV2 and TRBJ1-5; 7 bases fit TRBD1. Germline CDR1 reads SNHLY; CDR2 reads FYNNEI. The J segment lost 2 bases and the V segment lost 7 bases, leaving 8 bases of the junction unmatched. This CDR3 comprises 15 residues. CDR3 sequence reads: CASKPQGMRNQPQHF. In nucleotides, the CDR3 is TGTGCCAGCAAGCCACAGGGGATGCGCAATCAGCCCCAGCATTTT.

V gene TRBV5-8 combines with J gene TRBJ1-2, with 8 bases identical to TRBD1. Germline V gene data show CDR1 as SGHTS and CDR2 as YDEGEE. The length of the CDR3 is 13 residues. J lost 4 bases, V lost 4 bases, and 3 bases had no gene match. The CDR3 DNA follows: TGTGCCAGCAGCCGGGGACAGGTCTATGGCTACACCTTC. It encodes CASSRGQVYGYTF. Together with reference TRBV5-8 and TRBJ1-2, the CDR3 gives the full variable domain: EAGVTQSPTHLIKTRGQQATLRCSPISGHTSVYWYQQALGLGLQFLLWYDEGEERNRGNFPPRFSGRQFPNYSSELNVNALELEDSALYLCASSRGQVYGYTFGSGTRLTVV.

V and J are TRBV7-9 and TRBJ1-1; D is ambiguous. This CDR3 comprises 14 residues. The germline V gene encodes CDR1 SEHNR and CDR2 FQNEAQ (reference sequence). V was cut by 6 bases and J by 1 base, with 12 bases left in between. The CDR3 DNA follows: TGTGCCAGCAGGCGAAGACAATCGAACACTGAAGCTTTCTTT. As protein: CASRRRQSNTEAFF. Full variable domain (missing parts from reference TRBV7-9 and TRBJ1-1): DTGVSQNPRHKITKRGQNVTFRCDPISEHNRLYWYRQTLGQGPEFLTYFQNEAQLEKSRLLSDRFSAERPKGSFSTLEIQRTEQGDSAMYLCASRRRQSNTEAFFGQGTRLTVV.

CDR3 coding DNA: TGTGCCAGCAGTTACCGCAGGGGGCCTGCTCCGTATGGCTACACCTTC. Protein: CASSYRRGPAPYGYTF. This chain connects TRBV6-5 to TRBJ1-2; the match to TRBD1 covers 8 bases. CDR3 length equals 16 residues. The germline CDR1 and CDR2 sequences are MNHEY and SVGAGI. Unmatched junction bases numbered 10, after V lost 2 bases and J lost 5 bases.

The table lists this clone with a few counts. The chain employs TRBV5-1 and TRBJ2-6; D may be TRBD1 (6 bases). Deletions cut 2 bases from V and 2 bases from J, with 8 bases between. The germline V gene encodes CDR1 SGHRS and CDR2 YFSETQ. This CDR3 spans 15 amino acids. The CDR3 nucleotides are TGCGCCAGCAGCTTACAGGGTGCTGGGGCCAACGTCCTGACTTTC. It translates to CASSLQGAGANVLTF.

The chain couples TRBV30 to TRBJ1-6, with TRBD1 matching 7 bases. V shed 5 bases, J shed 8 bases, and the junction held 6 bases outside the gene matches. Germline V CDR1 and CDR2: GTSNPN, SVGIG (reference sequence). This CDR3 is built from 13 residues. CDR3 nucleotide sequence: TGTGCCTGGGGTCGGGACAGCCATTCACCCCTCCACTTT. Translating it yields CAWGRDSHSPLHF.

This chain uses TRBV7-8 with TRBJ2-2; 11 nucleotides agree with TRBD2. The CDR3 length is 16 residues. V gave up 5 bases and J gave up 5 bases; unmatched junction bases: 7. Germline loops: CDR1 SGHVS, CDR2 FQNEAQ. The CDR3, as DNA: TGTGCCAGCAGCAGCTTAGCGGGAGGGGAGACCGGGGAGCTGTTTTTT. Translation: CASSSLAGGETGELFF.

This chain connects TRBV6-6 to TRBJ2-5, with TRBD1 matching over 7 bases. In germline, CDR1 is MNHNY, CDR2 SVGAGI (reference sequence). CDR3 size: 13 residues. V shed 6 bases, J shed 5 bases, and the junction held 6 bases outside the gene matches. CDR3 sequence (DNA): TGTGCCAGCAGAAAGGACAGGCCGGAGACCCAGTACTTC. Translation gives CASRKDRPETQYF.

V gene TRBV28 combines with J gene TRBJ2-7; D gene uncertain. Germline lookup yields CDR1 MDHEN and CDR2 SYDVKM. V lost 7 bases and J 4 bases, leaving 11 bases between the germline ends. This CDR3 spans 12 amino acids. The CDR3 is CASTQLPYEQYF. The DNA of the CDR3 is TGTGCCAGCACCCAACTACCTTACGAGCAGTACTTC.

Concerning this clone: Distinct nucleotide sequences in the sample also encode this CDR3. V is TRBV6-1 and J is TRBJ1-2; 7 bases line up with TRBD1. The length of the CDR3 is 16 residues. V shed 1 base, J shed 8 bases, and the junction held 13 bases outside the gene matches. Germline lookup yields CDR1 MNHNS and CDR2 SASEGT. In nucleotides, the CDR3 is TGTGCCAGCAGTGAAGGTAACCCGACAGGGCGCTACGGCTACACCTTC. Its translation: CASSEGNPTGRYGYTF.

The CDR3 DNA reads TGCGCCAGCAGCCTTCAGACAGGGTCGGCTGGCACTGAAGCTTTCTTT. It translates to CASSLQTGSAGTEAFF. This chain links TRBV4-3 with TRBJ1-1, with 7 nucleotides matching TRBD1. CDR1 is LGHNA, CDR2 YSLEER, per germline. This CDR3 contains 16 residues. The V segment lost 4 bases and the J segment 4 bases; nucleotides outside the gene matches: 12.